Below, 31 T cell receptor beta chains from the same sample are listed, as sequenced in a study of cytomegalovirus exposure and HLA in healthy donors (dated by TCRdb to 2017 to 2019). Receptor libraries were prepared by the immunoSEQ multiplex PCR assay. A mixture of 60 forward primers for TCR Vbeta segments and 13 reverse primers for TCR Jbeta segments was used in the multiplex PCR. This is the immuneACCESS table as TCRdb keeps it, with only in-frame sequences that have V and J called. A part of the clones is gone; compared with another copy, unresolved V genes explain less than half, and the rest is unexplained. The sample records about 86,000 clones, around 76% of which are singletons. The leading ten clones occupy around 6.4% of the sample. Sequencing used PBMCs. These receptors were collected from a woman aged 50 to 60 in good health and CMV-seropositive.

On this clone itself: A read error may account for a junction end that differs from germline. The V and J genes are TRBV7-7 and TRBJ2-1; D is unresolved. Germline loops: CDR1 SSHAT, CDR2 FNYEAQ (reference sequence). The CDR3 loop spans 13 amino acids. The CDR3 DNA follows: TGTGCTAGCAGCCACGGCTCCTACAATGAGCAGTTCTTC. It yields the protein CASSHGSYNEQFF. The full variable domain, with the rest looked up from reference TRBV7-7 and TRBJ2-1, is GAGVSQSPRYKVTKRGQDVTLRCDPISSHATLYWYQQALGQGPEFLTYFNYEAQPDKSGLPSDRFSAERPEGSISTLTIQRTEQRDSAMYRCASSHGSYNEQFFGPGTRLTVL.

J is TRBJ2-1 and V is TRBV30, with a tentative D call TRBD1 (7 bases). The CDR3 consists of 15 residues. Germline CDR1 is GTSNPN and CDR2 is SVGIG (reference sequence). The V gene lost 0 bases and the J gene lost 3 bases, with 12 bases spanning the gap. CDR3 in amino acids: CAWSVRGDSYNEQFF. In DNA form, the CDR3 reads TGTGCCTGGAGTGTAAGGGGGGACAGCTACAATGAGCAGTTCTTC.

Of note for this clone: Other DNA variants within this sample encode the same CDR3. The V gene is TRBV30, the J gene TRBJ1-1, with a tentative D call TRBD1 (6 bases). CDR1 is GTSNPN and CDR2 is SVGIG in the germline V gene (reference sequence). V was trimmed by 5 bases and J by 11 bases, leaving 24 bases between them. The CDR3 consists of 14 residues. The CDR3 DNA sequence: TGTGCCTGGGAACCGGACAGTTTAGTTCGGGGCGCTTTCTTT. Its translation is CAWEPDSLVRGAFF.

The chain uses TRBV7-9 and TRBJ1-5; the D gene is possibly TRBD1 (6 bases). Germline CDR1 SEHNR, CDR2 FQNEAQ (reference sequence). V was pared by 4 bases and J by 4 bases, with 11 bases between. This CDR3 has 14 amino acids. The CDR3 nucleotides are TGTGCCAGCAGCTCGGGACACCTAAATCAGCCCCAGCATTTT. This codes for CASSSGHLNQPQHF. Looking up the rest from reference TRBV7-9 and TRBJ1-5 gives the full variable domain: DTGVSQNPRHKITKRGQNVTFRCDPISEHNRLYWYRQTLGQGPEFLTYFQNEAQLEKSRLLSDRFSAERPKGSFSTLEIQRTEQGDSAMYLCASSSGHLNQPQHFGDGTRLSIL.

This chain connects TRBV29-1 to TRBJ2-7, with 7 bases aligning to TRBD1. The trim removed 4 bases at V and 5 bases at J, leaving 5 bases unmatched. Germline V gene lookup returns CDR1 SQVTM and CDR2 ANQGSEA. The CDR3 is 12 residues long. CDR3 in DNA: TGCAGCGTTGCGCGACAGGGAAACGAGCAGTACTTC. It is translated as CSVARQGNEQYF.

The chain is built from TRBV15 and TRBJ1-6; D unclear. Germline values: CDR1 LNHNV, CDR2 YYDKDF (reference sequence). This CDR3 is built from 12 residues. V lost 4 bases to trimming and J lost 7 bases, with 5 bases between them. The CDR3 region is CATSTMNSPLHF. The CDR3, as DNA: TGTGCCACCAGCACAATGAATTCACCCCTCCACTTT.

The chain couples TRBV30 to TRBJ2-1; the D gene is possibly TRBD2 (6 bases). Germline V gene sequence: CDR1 GTSNPN, CDR2 SVGIG (reference sequence). Trimming shortened V by 5 bases and J by 7 bases, and 15 bases separated the two germline ends. This CDR3 contains 13 residues. As DNA, the CDR3 is TGTGCCTGGGTTAGCGGCAGGGCGAATGAGCAGTTCTTC. It translates to CAWVSGRANEQFF.

The chain couples TRBV5-4 to TRBJ2-7, with 10 bases fitting TRBD2. The CDR3 consists of 15 residues. Germline V gene lookup returns CDR1 SGHNT and CDR2 YYREEE (reference sequence). V trimming: 5 bases; J trimming: 3 bases; junction bases outside the gene matches: 8. CDR3 loop: CASRDVLAGVYEQYF. The CDR3 DNA follows: TGTGCCAGCAGGGATGTGCTAGCGGGGGTCTACGAGCAGTACTTC.

V and J are TRBV9 and TRBJ2-5, with unresolved D. The ends were cut back, 4 bases at V and 5 bases at J, with 12 bases in the middle. From germline, CDR1 is SGDLS and CDR2 YYNGEE. The CDR3 is 13 amino acids. The CDR3 protein is CASSPRHRETQYF. The CDR3 DNA follows: TGTGCCAGCAGCCCCCGACACCGGGAGACCCAGTACTTC.

This clone was counted between two and nine times. This chain uses TRBV30 with TRBJ2-2, with a possible D match to TRBD1 (5 bases). Germline CDR1 is GTSNPN and CDR2 is SVGIG (reference sequence). The CDR3 is 15 amino acids. V lost 0 bases, J lost 5 bases, and 13 bases lay in between. Here the CDR3 DNA reads TGTGCCTGGAGTGTACAGGCCCTCGGTACCGGGGAGCTGTTTTTT. As protein: CAWSVQALGTGELFF.

V usage is TRBV6-5 and J usage is TRBJ1-3; 7 bases agree with TRBD1. The CDR3 spans 15 residues. Trimming at V came to 6 bases and at J to 0 bases, leaving 5 bases not matched to a gene. CDR1 is MNHEY, CDR2 SVGAGI, per germline. The CDR3 loop is CASRSGTDSGNTIYF. As DNA, the CDR3 is TGTGCCAGCAGGTCCGGGACAGACTCTGGAAACACCATATATTTT.

The chain has TRBV5-1 and TRBJ1-2; 9 positions match TRBD1. V was pared by 4 bases and J by 8 bases, with 15 bases of the junction left unmatched. Germline V gene data show CDR1 as SGHRS and CDR2 as YFSETQ. The CDR3 is 16 residues long. The CDR3 protein is CASSDRGSDRLDGYTF. CDR3 DNA sequence: TGCGCCAGCAGCGACAGGGGGTCGGACAGGCTAGACGGCTACACCTTC. Filled out from reference TRBV5-1 and TRBJ1-2, the complete variable domain reads KAGVTQTPRYLIKTRGQQVTLSCSPISGHRSVSWYQQTPGQGLQFLFEYFSETQRNKGNFPGRFSGRQFSNSRSEMNVSTLELGDSALYLCASSDRGSDRLDGYTFGSGTRLTVV.

This chain uses TRBV19 with TRBJ2-1; D remains unclear. The germline V gene encodes CDR1 LNHDA and CDR2 SQIVND (reference sequence). V was pared by 7 bases and J by 5 bases, with 15 bases between. The CDR3 is 14 amino acids. DNA for the CDR3: TGTGCCAGTAACCCGTCCCGCGCTAACAATGAGCAGTTCTTC. Its protein is CASNPSRANNEQFF.

In its sample, this clone was seen a few times. This chain links TRBV4-2 with TRBJ2-2; 12 nucleotides agree with TRBD1. Germline trimming cut 6 bases from V and 3 bases from J; bases unmatched to any gene: 8. This CDR3 has 17 amino acids. The germline CDR1 and CDR2 sequences are LGHNA and YNFKEQ. CDR3 nucleotide sequence: TGTGCCAGCAGATCGGGACAGGGGGCATTGGACACCGGGGAGCTGTTTTTT. Its protein product is CASRSGQGALDTGELFF.

This chain links TRBV27 with TRBJ2-7, with D perhaps matching TRBD1 (5 bases). The CDR3 spans 18 residues. V was trimmed by 2 bases and J by 2 bases, leaving 22 bases between them. In germline, CDR1 is MNHEY, CDR2 SMNVEV (reference sequence). The CDR3 DNA follows: TGTGCCAGCAGTTTACTTAGTAAAGGGGCAGGGTCCGCCTACGAGCAGTACTTC. Protein sequence: CASSLLSKGAGSAYEQYF.

This clone was found a few times. The chain uses TRBV30 and TRBJ2-6; D unclear. Germline loops: CDR1 GTSNPN, CDR2 SVGIG (reference sequence). The length of the CDR3 is 13 residues. V was trimmed by 2 bases and J by 2 bases, leaving 4 bases between them. The CDR3 region is CAWSWPGANVLTF. CDR3 sequence (DNA): TGTGCCTGGAGTTGGCCTGGGGCCAACGTCCTGACTTTC.

The gene calls are TRBV9 and TRBJ2-3, with 11 bases aligning to TRBD1. The CDR3 consists of 15 residues. The ends lost 1 base at V and 5 bases at J; junction bases unmatched: 3. The germline V gene has CDR1 SGDLS and CDR2 YYNGEE. The CDR3 sequence is CASSVSGTGGDTQYF. The CDR3 DNA is TGTGCCAGCAGCGTATCCGGGACAGGGGGAGATACGCAGTATTTT.

The gene calls are TRBV6-1 and TRBJ2-1; TRBD1 might be the D (7 bases). The V gene's germline CDR1 is MNHNS and CDR2 SASEGT. The CDR3 length is 13 residues. The V end was cut by 7 bases, the J end by 6 bases, with 13 bases between. The CDR3 spells CASKGQGGNEQFF. The CDR3 region has the DNA TGTGCCAGCAAAGGTCAGGGGGGCAATGAGCAGTTCTTC.

This chain joins TRBV30 and TRBJ1-2; D is ambiguous. This CDR3 comprises 12 residues. Germline V CDR1 and CDR2: GTSNPN, SVGIG (reference sequence). Trimming stripped 3 bases from V and 2 bases from J, with 7 bases between. The CDR3, as DNA: TGTGCCTGGAGGGCCCCAAACTATGGCTACACCTTC. It encodes CAWRAPNYGYTF.

V gene TRBV6-5 combines with J gene TRBJ1-5; tentatively, D is TRBD1 (5 bases). This CDR3 comprises 14 residues. Germline CDR1 and CDR2: MNHEY and SVGAGI. The V and J ends lost 7 bases and 0 bases respectively, with 10 bases between them. The CDR3 DNA reads TGTGCCAGCAAGAGACAGAATAGCAATCAGCCCCAGCATTTT. Its translation: CASKRQNSNQPQHF.

V usage is TRBV18 and J usage is TRBJ1-2; the match to TRBD1 covers 11 bases. The CDR3 runs 15 residues. Germline values: CDR1 KGHSH, CDR2 LQKENI. V shed 2 bases, J shed 7 bases, and the junction held 6 bases outside the gene matches. For the CDR3, the DNA is TGTGCCAGCTCACCAACGGGACAGGGGGTAGCTGGCTACACCTTC. Translating it yields CASSPTGQGVAGYTF.

On this clone: One junction end does not reproduce the germline sequence, and a read error may be involved. V usage is TRBV6-1 and J usage is TRBJ1-2; 9 bases are shared with TRBD1. The CDR3 has 14 amino acids. Germline-derived CDR1 and CDR2 are MNHNS and SASEGT. Here the CDR3 DNA reads TGTGCCAGCAGTGACGCCGGGACAGGGACTGGCCACACCTTC. Amino acids: CASSDAGTGTGHTF.

The genes are TRBV5-1 and TRBJ2-7; 7 bases map to TRBD2. The V segment lost 4 bases and the J segment 0 bases; nucleotides outside the gene matches: 7. CDR1 is SGHRS and CDR2 is YFSETQ in the germline V gene. The CDR3 loop spans 15 amino acids. The CDR3 protein is CASSPDSSGSYEQYF. CDR3 nucleotides: TGCGCCAGCAGCCCCGATTCTAGCGGCTCCTACGAGCAGTACTTC.

This clone came up once. The V call is TRBV28, the J call TRBJ2-1; 11 bases fit TRBD1. Trimming at V came to 2 bases and at J to 7 bases, leaving 10 bases not matched to a gene. The CDR3 runs to 17 residues. The V gene's germline CDR1 is MDHEN and CDR2 SYDVKM. Here the CDR3 DNA reads TGTGCCAGCAGTTTAGGTTCCAGGACAGGGGGCGCGAATGAGCAGTTCTTC. Translation gives CASSLGSRTGGANEQFF.

V and J are TRBV19 and TRBJ2-6; a weak D match, TRBD2 (5 bases). Germline V gene data show CDR1 as LNHDA and CDR2 as SQIVND (reference sequence). Trimming took 7 bases from V and 0 from J, leaving 13 bases between them. The CDR3 consists of 16 residues. The DNA of the CDR3 is TGTGCCAGTAAGGCCTCAGGACTCTCTGGGGCCAACGTCCTGACTTTC. Translating gives CASKASGLSGANVLTF.

This clone has a handful of counts. The rearrangement uses TRBV5-6 and TRBJ2-2; D remains ambiguous. Trimming took 6 bases from V and 3 from J, leaving 9 bases between them. There are 13 residues in the CDR3. The germline V gene has CDR1 SGHDT and CDR2 YYEEEE. The CDR3 protein is CASIDTDTGELFF. As DNA, the CDR3 is TGTGCCAGCATCGATACGGACACCGGGGAGCTGTTTTTT.

This clone came up once. V gene TRBV14 combines with J gene TRBJ2-3, with 13 bases aligning to TRBD2. Trimming cost V 3 bases and J 3 bases; bases outside gene matches: 3. Looked up from germline, CDR1 is SGHDN and CDR2 is FVKESK. This CDR3 spans 16 amino acids. The CDR3 here is CASSQGTSGMTDTQYF. The DNA for the CDR3 is TGTGCCAGCAGCCAGGGGACTAGCGGGATGACAGATACGCAGTATTTT.

The chain uses TRBV6-1 and TRBJ2-1; D gene ambiguous. V lost 3 bases, J lost 9 bases, and 15 bases lay in between. CDR1 MNHNS and CDR2 SASEGT come from the germline V gene. This CDR3 has 14 residues. The DNA of the CDR3 is TGTGCCAGCAGTGAGTACCGAGGATTTAGTGAGCAGTTCTTC. Its translation is CASSEYRGFSEQFF.

V gene TRBV6-4 combines with J gene TRBJ2-1; D is perhaps TRBD1 (6 bases). V lost 0 bases and J lost 7, with 10 bases in between. CDR1 and CDR2 (germline): MRHNA, SNTAGT. CDR3 length equals 14 residues. The DNA of the CDR3 is TGTGCCAGCAGTGACTCACAGGGAAGTAATGAGCAGTTCTTC. Its translation is CASSDSQGSNEQFF.

J is TRBJ2-2 and V is TRBV18; 11 bases are shared with TRBD1. Germline V gene data show CDR1 as KGHSH and CDR2 as LQKENI. There are 15 residues in the CDR3. With 6 bases clipped from V and 7 bases from J, the junction kept 7 bases outside the gene matches. In DNA, the CDR3 is TGTGCCAGCTCCCCGGGACAGGGGGAGGTCGGGGAGCTGTTTTTT. It encodes CASSPGQGEVGELFF.

The rearrangement joins TRBV30 to TRBJ1-4; no firm D call. Germline CDR1 reads GTSNPN; CDR2 reads SVGIG (reference sequence). Trimming removed 0 bases from V and 2 bases from J, with 10 bases in between. The CDR3 totals 15 residues. The CDR3 reads CAWSVRPGTNEKLFF. The CDR3 region has the DNA TGTGCCTGGAGTGTACGGCCCGGGACTAATGAAAAACTGTTTTTT.